The sequence of this T cell receptor (beta chain) was determined in a study of blood T cell repertoires in COVID-19. Study-wide background: Both acute and convalescent COVID-19 samples were obtained from the United States, Italy and Spain. Sources were T cells, B-cell-depleted T cells, or PBMCs; the material itself was cDNA or gDNA.

Per the study methods: Amplifying reference gene primers gave estimates of nucleated cell counts. Here immunoSEQ multiplex PCR was the method, and the copy in TCRdb shows in-frame clones only, minus some. That table gives V, J and clone size, and the DNA gave D and trimming. The sample lists about 26,000 clones; 70% to 90% were seen once. Trimming removed 2 bases from V and 5 bases from J, with 14 bases in between. This CDR3 region has 14 residues. CDR1 and CDR2 from the germline V gene are SGDLS and YYNGEE. This chain joins TRBV9 and TRBJ2-7; a possible D gene is TRBD2 (6 bases). Input material: peripheral blood. The source is a human donor in a cohort sampled during active COVID-19. CDR3 sequence (DNA): TGTGCCAGCAGCGTGTTCGCGGGACCCAACGAGCAGTACTTC. Translation gives CASSVFAGPNEQYF. The full variable domain, rest sourced from reference TRBV9 and TRBJ2-7, is DSGVTQTPKHLITATGQRVTLRCSPRSGDLSVYWYQQSLDQGLQFLIQYYNGEERAKGNILERFSAQQFPDLHSELNLSSLELGDSALYFCASSVFAGPNEQYFGPGTRLTVT.